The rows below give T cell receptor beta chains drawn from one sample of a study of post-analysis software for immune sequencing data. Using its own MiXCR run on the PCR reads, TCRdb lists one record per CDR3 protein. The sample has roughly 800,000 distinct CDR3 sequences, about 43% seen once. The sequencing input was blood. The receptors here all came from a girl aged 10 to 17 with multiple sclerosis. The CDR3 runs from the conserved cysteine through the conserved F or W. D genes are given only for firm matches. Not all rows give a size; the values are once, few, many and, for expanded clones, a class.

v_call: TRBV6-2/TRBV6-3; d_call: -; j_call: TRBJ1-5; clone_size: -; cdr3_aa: CASTRDILESKRPQHF; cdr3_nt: TGTGCCAGCACCCGGGACATTCTTGAAAGTAAGAGGCCCCAGCATTTT
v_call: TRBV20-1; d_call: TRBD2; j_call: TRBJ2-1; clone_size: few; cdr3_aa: CSASFSGSGYEQFF; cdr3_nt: TGCAGTGCTAGCTTTAGCGGGAGTGGGTATGAGCAGTTCTTC
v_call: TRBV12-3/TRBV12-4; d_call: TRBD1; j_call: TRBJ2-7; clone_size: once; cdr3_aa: CASSLGQGQYEQYF; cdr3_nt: TGTGCCAGCAGTTTGGGACAGGGGCAATACGAGCAGTACTTC
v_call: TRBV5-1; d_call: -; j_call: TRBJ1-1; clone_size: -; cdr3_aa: CASTRGGSTEAFF; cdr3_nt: TGCGCCAGCACAAGGGGAGGGAGCACTGAAGCTTTCTTT
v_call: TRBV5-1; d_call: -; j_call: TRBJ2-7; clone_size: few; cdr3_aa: CASTAGFGEQYF; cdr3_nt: TGCGCCAGCACCGCCGGATTTGGCGAGCAGTACTTC
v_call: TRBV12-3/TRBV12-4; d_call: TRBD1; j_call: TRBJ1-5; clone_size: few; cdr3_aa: CASSPTTGISNQPQHF; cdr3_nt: TGTGCCAGCAGCCCTACGACAGGGATCAGCAATCAGCCCCAGCATTTT
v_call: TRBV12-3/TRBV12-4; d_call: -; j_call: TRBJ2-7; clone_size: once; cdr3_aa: CASSVGGLTSSYEQYF; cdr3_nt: TGTGCCAGCAGCGTTGGAGGGCTAACCTCCTCCTACGAGCAGTACTTC
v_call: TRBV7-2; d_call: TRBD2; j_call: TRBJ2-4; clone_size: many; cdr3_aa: CASSELAGGQYF; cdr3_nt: TGTGCCAGCAGCGAGCTAGCGGGAGGGCAGTACTTC
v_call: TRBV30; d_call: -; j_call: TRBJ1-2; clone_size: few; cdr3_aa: CAWSTGTGYGYTF; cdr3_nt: TGTGCCTGGAGTACGGGTACGGGCTATGGCTACACCTTC
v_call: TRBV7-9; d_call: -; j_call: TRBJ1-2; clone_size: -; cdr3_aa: CASSFVGTDDNYGYTF; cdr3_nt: TGTGCCAGCAGCTTTGTTGGTACGGATGATAACTATGGCTACACCTTC
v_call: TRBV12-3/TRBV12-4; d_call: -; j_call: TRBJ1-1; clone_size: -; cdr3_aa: CASRETGNTEAFF; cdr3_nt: TGTGCCAGCAGGGAAACAGGGAACACTGAAGCTTTCTTT
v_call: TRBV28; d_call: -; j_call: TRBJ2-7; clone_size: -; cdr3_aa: CASNEGRSYEQYF; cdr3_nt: TGTGCCAGCAATGAGGGGAGGTCCTACGAGCAGTACTTC
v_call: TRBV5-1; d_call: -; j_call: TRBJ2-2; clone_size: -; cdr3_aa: CASSTGNANTGELFF; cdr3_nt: TGCGCCAGTAGCACAGGGAATGCGAACACCGGGGAGCTGTTTTTT
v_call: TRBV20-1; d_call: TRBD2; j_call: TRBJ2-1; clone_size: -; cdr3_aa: CSARGLAGSYNEQFF; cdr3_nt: TGCAGTGCCCGGGGACTAGCGGGAAGCTACAATGAGCAGTTCTTC
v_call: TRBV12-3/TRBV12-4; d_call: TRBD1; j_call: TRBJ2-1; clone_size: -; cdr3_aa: CASSLAGGRYNEQFF; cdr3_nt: TGTGCCAGCAGTTTAGCAGGGGGCAGGTACAATGAGCAGTTCTTC
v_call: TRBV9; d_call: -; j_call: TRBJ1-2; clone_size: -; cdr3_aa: CASSGGQGSYGYTF; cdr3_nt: TGTGCCAGCAGCGGAGGGCAGGGGTCCTATGGCTACACCTTC
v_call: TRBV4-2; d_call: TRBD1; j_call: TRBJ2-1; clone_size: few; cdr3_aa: CASSPYPGGNEQFF; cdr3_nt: TGTGCCAGCAGCCCATACCCAGGGGGAAATGAGCAGTTCTTC
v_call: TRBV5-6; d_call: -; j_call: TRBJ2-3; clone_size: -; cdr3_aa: CASTPGGNTDTQYF; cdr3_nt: TGTGCCAGCACCCCCGGCGGGAACACAGATACGCAGTATTTT
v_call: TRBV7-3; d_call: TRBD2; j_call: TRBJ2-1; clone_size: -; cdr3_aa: CTSSARTSSYNEQFF; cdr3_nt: TGTACCAGCAGCGCTCGGACTAGCAGTTACAATGAGCAGTTCTTC
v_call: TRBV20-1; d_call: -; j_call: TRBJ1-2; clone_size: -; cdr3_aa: CSARTGNNYGYTF; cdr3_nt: TGCAGTGCTAGAACCGGGAACAACTATGGCTACACCTTC
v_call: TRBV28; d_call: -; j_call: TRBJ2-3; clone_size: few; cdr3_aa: CASSFGGVGDTQYF; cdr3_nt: TGTGCCAGCAGTTTTGGTGGAGTGGGAGATACGCAGTATTTT
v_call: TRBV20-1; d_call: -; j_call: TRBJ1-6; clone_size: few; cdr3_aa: CSARDQTSPLHF; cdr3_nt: TGCAGTGCTAGAGATCAGACTTCACCCCTCCACTTT
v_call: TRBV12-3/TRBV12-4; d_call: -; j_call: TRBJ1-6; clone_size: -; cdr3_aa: CASNLAGSHPLHF; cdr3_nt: TGTGCCAGCAATTTGGCAGGCTCTCATCCCCTCCACTTT
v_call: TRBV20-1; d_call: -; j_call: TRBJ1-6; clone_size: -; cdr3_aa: CSARSEISSPLHF; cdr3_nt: TGCAGTGCTAGGTCGGAAATTAGTTCACCCCTCCACTTT
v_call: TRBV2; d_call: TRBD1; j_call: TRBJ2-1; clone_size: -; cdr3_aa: CASTGQGTYNEQFF; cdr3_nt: TGTGCCAGCACCGGACAGGGAACCTACAATGAGCAGTTCTTC
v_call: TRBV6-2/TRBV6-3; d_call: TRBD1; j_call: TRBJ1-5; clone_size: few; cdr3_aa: CASSRFRDRGFSNQPQHF; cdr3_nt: TGTGCCAGCAGCCGCTTCCGGGACAGGGGCTTTAGCAATCAGCCCCAGCATTTT
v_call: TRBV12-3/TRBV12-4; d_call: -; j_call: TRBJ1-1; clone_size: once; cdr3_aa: CASSYQLNTEAFF; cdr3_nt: TGTGCCAGCAGCTACCAGCTGAACACTGAAGCTTTCTTT